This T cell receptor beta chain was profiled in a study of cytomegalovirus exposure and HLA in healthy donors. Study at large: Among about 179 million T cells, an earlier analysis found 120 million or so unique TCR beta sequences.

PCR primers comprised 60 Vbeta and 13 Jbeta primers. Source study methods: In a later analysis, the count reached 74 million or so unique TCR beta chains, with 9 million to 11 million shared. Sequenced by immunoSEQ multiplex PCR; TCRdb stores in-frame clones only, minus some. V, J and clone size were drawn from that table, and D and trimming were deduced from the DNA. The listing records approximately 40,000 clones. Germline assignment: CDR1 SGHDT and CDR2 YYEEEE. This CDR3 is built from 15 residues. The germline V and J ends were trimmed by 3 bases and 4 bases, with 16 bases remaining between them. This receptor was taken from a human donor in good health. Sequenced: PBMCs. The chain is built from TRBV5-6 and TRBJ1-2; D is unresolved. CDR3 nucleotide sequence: TGTGCCAGCAGCTCATTACCTACTAGCCTCTATGGCTACACCTTC. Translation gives CASSSLPTSLYGYTF.